The 14 T cell receptor beta chains below come from one sample, sequenced in a study of blood T cell repertoires in COVID-19 (dated by TCRdb to between 2020 and 2021). Libraries were built with the immunoSEQ multiplex PCR assay. The clones in this table, taken by TCRdb from immuneACCESS, are in-frame only. Not every clone is retained; where verified, under half of the shortfall comes from an unresolved V gene, and the cause of the rest is unknown. This sample has around 140,000 clones in its table, and 88% of those were observed once. The ten largest clones represent approximately 2% of the sample. The sequencing sample was made of peripheral blood. The receptor set was obtained from a man between 70 and 80 years old with acute or convalescent COVID-19.

The V call is TRBV27, the J call TRBJ2-7; 8 bases match TRBD2. Losses at the gene ends were 8 bases for V and 1 base for J; bases not matched to a gene: 10. Germline CDR1 MNHEY, CDR2 SMNVEV (reference sequence). The CDR3 contains 15 residues. The CDR3 DNA follows: TGTGCCAGCGGACTGGGGACTAGTTGGTCCTACGAGCAGTACTTC. It specifies CASGLGTSWSYEQYF.

The chain joins TRBV21-1 to TRBJ2-6; the table's D call TRBD2 went unverified against the DNA. TRBV21-1 is tagged as a pseudogene. This CDR3 spans 16 amino acids. The CDR3 reads CASSGQRYSGANVLTF. The CDR3 DNA reads TGTGCCAGCAGCGGCCAGAGGTACTCTGGGGCCAACGTCCTGACTTTC.

The chain combines TRBV29-1 with TRBJ2-1; 7 bases match TRBD1. V trimming: 6 bases; J trimming: 3 bases; junction bases outside the gene matches: 2. CDR3 length equals 12 residues. Germline CDR1 and CDR2: SQVTM and ANQGSEA. CDR3 nucleotides: TGCAGCGTAGGACAGGACTACAATGAGCAGTTCTTC. It translates to CSVGQDYNEQFF.

The chain recombines TRBV9 with TRBJ1-6; 7 bases agree with TRBD1. The CDR3 totals 15 residues. Germline V gene data show CDR1 as SGDLS and CDR2 as YYNGEE. The junction had 5 bases not matched to a gene; V was cut back by 3 bases and J by 5 bases. Written as DNA, the CDR3 is TGTGCCAGCAGCGGGGCGGGACAGCATAATTCACCCCTCCACTTT. This sequence encodes CASSGAGQHNSPLHF.

The chain combines TRBV29-1 with TRBJ2-1; D call uncertain. Trimming stripped 3 bases from V and 5 bases from J, with 8 bases between. There are 12 residues in the CDR3. The germline V gene has CDR1 SQVTM and CDR2 ANQGSEA. The CDR3 region has the DNA TGCAGCGTTGAGCTGCGGCACAATGAGCAGTTCTTC. Protein: CSVELRHNEQFF.

This rearrangement joins TRBV7-6 to TRBJ2-6; 7 positions match TRBD1. Per germline, CDR1 SGHVS and CDR2 FNYEAQ. The trim removed 5 bases at V and 2 bases at J, leaving 9 bases unmatched. The CDR3 runs to 17 residues. As DNA, the CDR3 is TGTGCCAGCAGCCACCTACAGGGGATCCCTGGGGCCAACGTCCTGACTTTC. Translating gives CASSHLQGIPGANVLTF.

The V call is TRBV24-1, the J call TRBJ1-1, with D uncertain. There are 13 residues in the CDR3. CDR1 is KGHDR, CDR2 SFDVKD, per germline. The V end lost 8 bases, the J end lost 0 bases, and 9 bases lay between the germline ends. CDR3 bases: TGTGCCACCATGGGCACCATGAACACTGAAGCTTTCTTT. This translates into CATMGTMNTEAFF.

The J gene is TRBJ2-1, the V gene TRBV5-6; 7 bases agree with TRBD2. The CDR3 totals 13 residues. V dropped 5 bases and J dropped 10; count of bases not matched to a gene: 9. Germline assignment: CDR1 SGHDT and CDR2 YYEEEE. In DNA, the CDR3 is TGTGCCAGCAGTTCCAAGGCGGGACTAGAGCAGTTCTTC. Its translation is CASSSKAGLEQFF.

This clone was seen a few times. This sequence joins TRBV7-8 and TRBJ2-1, with 11 positions matching TRBD2. With V trimmed by 5 bases and J by 12 bases, 12 bases remained unmatched. Germline V gene data show CDR1 as SGHVS and CDR2 as FQNEAQ. The CDR3 has 15 residues. CDR3 in DNA: TGTGCCAGCAGCCCCCCGGGACTAGCGGAAAATACGCAGTTCTTC. Its protein is CASSPPGLAENTQFF.

V gene TRBV2 combines with J gene TRBJ2-1; 9 nucleotides align to TRBD1. The V and J ends lost 4 bases and 8 bases, in that order; junction bases with no gene match: 0. Germline V gene sequence: CDR1 SNHLY, CDR2 FYNNEI. The CDR3 sequence is 12 residues long. The CDR3 nucleotides are TGTGCCAGCAGTGGGACAGGGGATGAGCAGTTCTTC. As protein: CASSGTGDEQFF. The variable domain in full, with the rest retrieved from reference TRBV2 and TRBJ2-1, is EPEVTQTPSHQVTQMGQEVILRCVPISNHLYFYWYRQILGQKVEFLVSFYNNEISEKSEIFDDQFSVERPDGSNFTLKIRSTKLEDSAMYFCASSGTGDEQFFGPGTRLTVL.

The genes are TRBV3-1 (or the pseudogene TRBV3-2) and TRBJ2-3; 9 nucleotides line up with TRBD2. The CDR3 spans 17 residues. V shed 0 bases, J shed 4 bases, and the junction held 8 bases outside the gene matches. Germline lookup yields CDR1 LGHDT and CDR2 YNNKEL (reference sequence). The CDR3 loop is CASSQDLGAGGPDTQYF. The DNA for the CDR3 is TGTGCCAGCAGCCAAGATCTAGGAGCGGGGGGACCAGATACGCAGTATTTT.

V gene TRBV5-4 combines with J gene TRBJ2-2; TRBD1 agrees at 9 bases. The CDR3 runs 15 residues. The trim removed 2 bases at V and 3 bases at J, leaving 2 bases unmatched. Germline V gives CDR1 SGHNT, CDR2 YYREEE (reference sequence). The CDR3 region has the DNA TGTGCCAGCAGCTTTGGACAGGGGTACACCGGGGAGCTGTTTTTT. Protein product: CASSFGQGYTGELFF.

The genes are TRBV28 and TRBJ2-7; TRBD1 matches 7 bases. The CDR3 is 14 residues long. After removal of 6 bases from V and 2 bases from J, the junction contained 7 bases not matched to a gene. Germline values: CDR1 MDHEN, CDR2 SYDVKM. The CDR3 reads CASRRTGLAYEQYF. DNA of the CDR3: TGTGCCAGCAGGCGGACAGGTTTAGCCTACGAGCAGTACTTC.

The V and J genes are TRBV4-1 and TRBJ1-1, with TRBD1 matching over 9 bases. Germline lookup yields CDR1 MGHRA and CDR2 YSYEKL. With 4 bases clipped from V and 6 bases from J, the junction kept 9 bases outside the gene matches. The CDR3 length is 15 residues. The CDR3 DNA reads as TGCGCCAGCAGCCTTACAGGGGGCTCATGGGCTGAAGCTTTCTTT. Amino acids: CASSLTGGSWAEAFF.